A single sample is the source of the 7 T cell receptor beta chains below, sequenced in a study of shared clonotypes between healthy human individuals. Only CD45RO-negative cells positively selected for CCR7 counted as naive CD8 cells, so terminally differentiated effector memory CD45RA+ cells were excluded. Method: immunoSEQ multiplex PCR; TCRdb's copy keeps in-frame clones and lacks some. This table holds about 2 million clones, 85% to 95% found once. Source material: naive CD8+ T cells sorted from blood. All receptors derive from a man aged 18-30 years in good health.

The chain links TRBV27 to TRBJ2-6; no reliable D call. CDR3 length equals 14 residues. Germline loops: CDR1 MNHEY, CDR2 SMNVEV (reference sequence). V lost 7 bases to trimming and J lost 4 bases, with 11 bases between them. This chain's CDR3 is CASTFVGGANVLTF. CDR3 nucleotide sequence: TGTGCCAGCACCTTCGTTGGAGGGGCCAACGTCCTGACTTTC.

The chain joins TRBV9 to TRBJ2-3, with TRBD2 as a possible D gene (5 bases). Trimming took 6 bases from V and 4 from J, leaving 12 bases between them. This CDR3 spans 13 amino acids. Germline CDR1 reads SGDLS; CDR2 reads YYNGEE. CDR3 protein: CASNPSGSDTQYF. The DNA for the CDR3 is TGTGCCAGCAACCCCTCGGGATCAGATACGCAGTATTTT.

This chain uses TRBV4-3 with TRBJ2-7; possibly TRBD1 for D (5 bases). The V end lost 0 bases, the J end lost 7 bases, and 13 bases lay between the germline ends. The CDR3 totals 14 residues. The germline CDR1 and CDR2 sequences are LGHNA and YSLEER. The CDR3 DNA reads TGCGCCAGCAGCCAAGATCGAGACAGTTTGGAGCAGTACTTC. Amino acid sequence: CASSQDRDSLEQYF.

The chain employs TRBV29-1 and TRBJ2-1; possibly TRBD2 for D (6 bases). This CDR3 has 17 residues. Looked up from germline, CDR1 is SQVTM and CDR2 is ANQGSEA. V was trimmed by 0 bases and J by 0 bases, leaving 15 bases between them. CDR3 loop: CSVEDLAGIPSYNEQFF. CDR3 DNA: TGCAGCGTTGAAGATCTCGCGGGGATCCCCTCCTACAATGAGCAGTTCTTC.

The genes are TRBV7-9 and TRBJ2-3, with a possible D match to TRBD1 (5 bases). The CDR3 is 17 residues long. Germline V gene lookup returns CDR1 SEHNR and CDR2 FQNEAQ (reference sequence). V was cut by 4 bases and J by 2 bases, with 19 bases left in between. CDR3 residues: CASSSSPTVGATDTQYF. The CDR3 DNA follows: TGTGCCAGCAGCTCCTCACCGACAGTAGGGGCCACAGATACGCAGTATTTT.

This rearrangement joins TRBV29-1 to TRBJ1-2; D call uncertain. This CDR3 has 12 residues. CDR1 and CDR2 (germline): SQVTM, ANQGSEA. With 0 bases removed from V and 5 bases from J, the gap between germline ends came to 7 bases. CDR3 loop: CSVEDRSYGYTF. In DNA, the CDR3 is TGCAGCGTTGAAGATAGAAGTTATGGCTACACCTTC. Filled out from reference TRBV29-1 and TRBJ1-2, the complete variable domain reads SAVISQKPSRDICQRGTSLTIQCQVDSQVTMMFWYRQQPGQSLTLIATANQGSEATYESGFVIDKFPISRPNLTFSTLTVSNMSPEDSSIYLCSVEDRSYGYTFGSGTRLTVV.

With respect to this clone: Different DNA sequences within this sample yield the same CDR3. The rearrangement links TRBV7-6 to TRBJ2-7; no clear D gene. V lost 0 bases and J lost 4, with 7 bases in between. There are 13 residues in the CDR3. Germline V gene lookup returns CDR1 SGHVS and CDR2 FNYEAQ. CDR3 DNA sequence: TGTGCCAGCAGCTTAGCGCTAGGGTACGAGCAGTACTTC. This translates into CASSLALGYEQYF.